The rows below give T cell receptor beta chains drawn from one sample of a study of control samples from healthy donors and cancer patients. Sequencing was performed with immunoSEQ multiplex PCR; in TCRdb, only in-frame clones are kept and a portion is missing. The table lists 100,000 or so clones, approximately 90% of them singletons, with nearly 0.95% in the top ten. The sample taken for sequencing was blood. The source of these receptors is a young woman in good health. The CDR3 runs from the conserved cysteine through the conserved F or W. D genes are given only for firm matches. Expanded clones get a size class; other rows say once, few or many, or leave the size out.

V gene	J gene	clone size	D gene	CDR3 protein	CDR3 DNA
TRBV6-1	TRBJ1-2	NA	NA	CASSEARASGYTF	TGTGCCAGCAGTGAAGCGCGAGCCAGCGGCTACACCTTC
TRBV5-1	TRBJ2-7	NA	NA	CASSLSDGRATSGQYF	TGCGCCAGCAGCTTGAGCGATGGCAGGGCAACCTCCGGGCAGTACTTC
TRBV4-2	TRBJ1-5	few	NA	CASSQDDHQRDVGNQPQHF	TGTGCCAGCAGCCAAGACGATCACCAGAGAGACGTTGGCAATCAGCCCCAGCATTTT
TRBV5-8	TRBJ2-7	NA	TRBD1	CASSLGQGVNEQYF	TGTGCCAGCAGCTTGGGACAGGGGGTCAACGAGCAGTACTTC
TRBV6-4	TRBJ2-3	NA	TRBD2	CASSVAGGTDTQYF	TGTGCCAGCAGTGTAGCGGGGGGCACAGATACGCAGTATTTT
TRBV5-4	TRBJ1-2	once	TRBD1	CASSLAGGVDYGYTF	TGTGCCAGCAGCTTGGCAGGGGGCGTAGACTATGGCTACACCTTC
TRBV12-2	TRBJ1-5	NA	NA	CASRSGQGGGQPQHF	TGTGCAAGTCGCTCTGGACAGGGGGGCGGTCAGCCCCAGCATTTT
TRBV5-1	TRBJ2-4	NA	TRBD1	CASSLGTGSANLAKNIQYF	TGCGCCAGCAGCTTGGGGACAGGATCGGCAAACCTAGCCAAAAACATTCAGTACTTC
TRBV3-1/TRBV3-2	TRBJ2-7	NA	TRBD1	CASSRGRGLRGSSYEQYF	TGTGCCAGCAGCCGGGGCAGGGGGCTCCGCGGAAGCTCCTACGAGCAGTACTTC
TRBV5-1	TRBJ1-2	NA	NA	CASRTVLRSGYTF	TGCGCCAGCAGGACAGTACTTCGATCGGGCTACACCTTC
TRBV3-1/TRBV3-2	TRBJ2-7	once	NA	CASSQDSYEQYF	TGTGCCAGCAGCCAAGACTCGTACGAGCAGTACTTC
TRBV3-1/TRBV3-2	TRBJ1-1	NA	TRBD1	CASSRDSPPEAFF	TGTGCCAGCAGCCGGGACAGCCCCCCTGAAGCTTTCTTT
TRBV2	TRBJ1-2	once	NA	CASSLTGYYGYTF	TGTGCCAGCAGTCTCACAGGGTATTATGGCTACACCTTC
TRBV15	TRBJ1-2	NA	TRBD1	CATSRDATRTGIYGYTF	TGTGCCACCAGCAGAGACGCCACCCGGACAGGGATCTATGGCTACACCTTC
TRBV29-1	TRBJ2-2	NA	NA	CSAGGVTGELFF	TGCAGCGCAGGCGGGGTCACCGGGGAGCTGTTTTTT
TRBV19	TRBJ1-2	NA	NA	CASRPGNLIYGYTF	TGTGCCAGTAGACCGGGAAATTTAATCTATGGCTACACCTTC
TRBV6-5	TRBJ1-1	NA	NA	CASSSRTTTEAFF	TGTGCCAGCAGTTCAAGGACTACCACTGAAGCTTTCTTT
TRBV19	TRBJ1-1	NA	NA	CASNLGAFLMNTEAFF	TGTGCCAGTAACCTGGGGGCCTTTTTAATGAACACTGAAGCTTTCTTT